This TCR beta chain originates from a study of breast tumors, draining lymph nodes, adjacent tissues. Trimming at V came to 4 bases and at J to 8 bases, leaving 3 bases not matched to a gene. The CDR3 is 14 residues long. In germline, CDR1 is SGHRS, CDR2 YFSETQ. This clonotype was seen repeatedly, ten times or more. The antigen is not known. Study results and limitations: Compared with lymph nodes, tumors were less diverse; compared with nontumor tissue, more. That most tumor T cells come from lymph nodes remained unproven. The data were judged consistent with most tumor T cells coming from lymph node and expanding in tumor. Compared with basal-like, luminal-like tumors shared significantly more repertoire with nontumor tissue.

Axillary draining lymph nodes of breast cancer patients supplied the node samples. One entry per CDR3 protein results from TCRdb running MiXCR on the multiplex PCR reads. The repertoire holds under 250,000 distinct CDR3 sequences, with roughly 32% as singletons. This chain joins TRBV5-1 and TRBJ1-4; 12 nucleotides match TRBD1. This receptor was identified in a female donor with breast cancer. Some clones in this sample may be carry-over from other donors' samples. The sequencing sample was made of axillary lymph node tissue. This chain's CDR3 is CASSAGTGGEKLFF. In DNA form, the CDR3 reads TGCGCCAGCAGCGCCGGGACAGGGGGCGAAAAACTGTTTTTT.